These T cell receptor beta chains were read from a single sample in a study of blood T cell repertoires in COVID-19. Some clones are missing from TCRdb's copy, which holds only in-frame ones; the method was immunoSEQ multiplex PCR. The data contain about 230,000 clones, 70% to 90% of them seen just once; the ten biggest clones take up about 0.91%. Sequenced input: peripheral blood. These receptor sequences come from a man aged 40-49 years with acute or convalescent COVID-19. Both conserved end residues are part of each CDR3. The D gene is left open where the match is weak. Not all rows give a size; the values are once, few, many and, for expanded clones, a class.

j_gene	v_gene	abundance	d_gene	CDR3aa	CDR3nt
TRBJ2-5	TRBV10-3	.	.	CAISDERTTQETQYF	TGTGCCATCAGTGATGAGAGAACTACTCAAGAGACCCAGTACTTC
TRBJ1-6	TRBV27	.	TRBD1	CASSYRKDRGQRNSPLHF	TGTGCCAGCAGTTACCGAAAGGACAGGGGGCAAAGAAATTCACCCCTCCACTTT
TRBJ2-5	TRBV6-2/TRBV6-3	.	TRBD1	CASSYQGAGETQYF	TGTGCCAGCAGTTACCAGGGGGCGGGCGAGACCCAGTACTTC
TRBJ1-2	TRBV2	few	TRBD1	CASRGQVDYGYTF	TGTGCCAGCAGGGGACAGGTTGACTATGGCTACACCTTC
TRBJ1-2	TRBV29-1	.	.	CSFGGEGTVHGYTF	TGCAGTTTTGGGGGGGAAGGGACCGTACATGGCTACACCTTC
TRBJ1-1	TRBV4-3	.	.	CASSQDIVTEAFF	TGCGCCAGCAGCCAAGATATAGTAACTGAAGCTTTCTTT
TRBJ2-3	TRBV24-1	.	.	CATSGQLGTDTQYF	TGTGCCACCAGTGGACAGCTTGGCACAGATACGCAGTATTTT
TRBJ1-2	TRBV6-5	.	TRBD1	CASSYNTGAGYTF	TGTGCCAGCAGTTACAACACAGGGGCTGGCTACACCTTC
TRBJ2-5	TRBV10-3	.	.	CAISVEGSQETQYF	TGTGCCATCAGTGTCGAGGGCAGCCAAGAGACCCAGTACTTC
TRBJ2-7	TRBV6-5	.	.	CASTLSYEQYF	TGTGCCAGCACCCTAAGCTACGAGCAGTACTTC
TRBJ1-4	TRBV6-5	.	.	CASRRANEKLFF	TGTGCCAGCAGGAGGGCGAACGAAAAACTGTTTTTT
TRBJ2-2	TRBV2	.	TRBD2	CASSETSGRTGELFF	TGTGCCAGCAGCGAGACTAGCGGACGCACCGGGGAGCTGTTTTTT
TRBJ1-1	TRBV6-5	few	.	CASSRGNTEAFF	TGTGCCAGCAGCCGGGGGAACACTGAAGCTTTCTTT
TRBJ2-5	TRBV28	.	.	CASRVYAGSIVQETQYF	TGTGCCAGCAGGGTCTACGCGGGCTCGATCGTCCAAGAGACCCAGTACTTC
TRBJ2-5	TRBV29-1	.	TRBD2	CSVEVWGEGIEKETQYF	TGCAGCGTTGAAGTCTGGGGGGAGGGGATTGAGAAAGAGACCCAGTACTTC
TRBJ2-7	TRBV30	.	.	CAWSVLLSSYEQYF	TGTGCCTGGAGTGTATTGCTTAGTAGTTACGAGCAGTACTTC
TRBJ1-6	TRBV19	.	TRBD1	CASRTRTGRNSPLHF	TGTGCCAGTAGAACGCGGACAGGGAGAAATTCACCCCTCCACTTT
TRBJ1-1	TRBV2	.	.	CASSENNRGTEAFF	TGTGCCAGCAGTGAAAACAATCGGGGGACTGAAGCTTTCTTT